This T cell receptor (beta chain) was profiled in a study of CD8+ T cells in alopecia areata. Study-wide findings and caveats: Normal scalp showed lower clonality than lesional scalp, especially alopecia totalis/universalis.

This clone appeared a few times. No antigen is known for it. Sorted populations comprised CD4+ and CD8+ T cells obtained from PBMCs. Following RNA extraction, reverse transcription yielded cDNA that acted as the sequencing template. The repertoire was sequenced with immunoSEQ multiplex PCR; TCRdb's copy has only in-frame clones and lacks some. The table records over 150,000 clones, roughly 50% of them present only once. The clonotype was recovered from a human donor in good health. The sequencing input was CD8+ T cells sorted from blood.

Here the CDR3 reads CASSLEGPNQPQHF. The CDR3 region has the DNA TGTGCCAGCAGCTTAGAGGGGCCAAATCAGCCCCAGCATTTT. The chain links TRBV7-6 to TRBJ1-5, with a possible D match to TRBD1 (5 bases). V dropped 1 base and J dropped 4 bases, with 8 bases sitting between them. Germline loops: CDR1 SGHVS, CDR2 FNYEAQ. The CDR3 consists of 14 residues. Filled out from reference TRBV7-6 and TRBJ1-5, the complete variable domain reads GAGVSQSPRYKVTKRGQDVALRCDPISGHVSLYWYRQALGQGPEFLTYFNYEAQQDKSGLPNDRFSAERPEGSISTLTIQRTEQRDSAMYRCASSLEGPNQPQHFGDGTRLSIL.